This T cell receptor beta chain was sequenced during a study of cytomegalovirus exposure and HLA in healthy donors. Points from the study as a whole: In a later analysis, TCR beta V- and J-gene trimming showed a link to a missense DCLRE1C variant.

The V and J ends lost 4 bases and 11 bases respectively, with 9 bases between them. The CDR3 consists of 10 residues. Per germline, CDR1 SGDLS and CDR2 YYNGEE. Remarks on this clone: What it recognizes is unknown.

This PCR relied on a set of 60 Vbeta primers and 13 Jbeta primers. TCRdb keeps only in-frame clones here, not all; method: immunoSEQ multiplex PCR. Among about 180,000 clones listed, 84% were seen once. This TCR was sampled from a boy under 10 years old in good health and CMV-seronegative. The sequencing sample was made of PBMCs. The chain is built from TRBV9 and TRBJ1-2; no definite D call. The CDR3 is CASSHLRYTF. CDR3 nucleotides: TGTGCCAGCAGCCATTTGCGGTACACCTTC.